Listed below are T cell receptor beta chains from one sample, sequenced in a study of blood T cell repertoires in COVID-19. TCRdb's copy holds only in-frame clones and misses some; the assay was immunoSEQ multiplex PCR. Altogether a few hundred thousand clones are present, around nine tenths being singletons, with the ten largest covering about 10%. The sequencing input was PBMCs or T cells enriched from blood (not recorded which). The receptors here all came from a woman aged 45-65 years who had recovered from COVID-19. Each CDR3 is given with its conserved first and last residue. The order of the fields is clone size, D gene, V gene, J gene, CDR3 protein, CDR3 DNA. The D gene is left open where the match is weak. Where a row states a size, it is once, few, many or the class of an expanded clone; other rows omit it.

size: .; D: TRBD1; V: TRBV6-2/TRBV6-3; J: TRBJ2-3; CDR3: CASSYSLPGGVGDTQYF; DNA: TGTGCCAGCAGTTACTCGCTCCCAGGGGGCGTAGGAGATACGCAGTATTTT
size: .; D: TRBD2; V: TRBV24-1; J: TRBJ2-1; CDR3: CATSAGAGGHDEQFF; DNA: TGTGCCACCAGTGCAGGGGCGGGGGGACACGATGAGCAGTTCTTC
size: once; D: .; V: TRBV11-3; J: TRBJ2-2; CDR3: CASSLEGRGPPRANTGELFF; DNA: TGTGCCAGCAGCTTAGAAGGGCGGGGGCCTCCCCGCGCGAACACCGGGGAGCTGTTTTTT
size: once; D: .; V: TRBV4-1; J: TRBJ2-7; CDR3: CASSQARVGYEQYF; DNA: TGCGCCAGCAGCCAAGCCCGGGTGGGCTACGAGCAGTACTTC
size: .; D: .; V: TRBV12-3/TRBV12-4; J: TRBJ1-1; CDR3: CASSWGGEAFF; DNA: TGTGCCAGCAGTTGGGGGGGCGAAGCTTTCTTT
size: .; D: TRBD1; V: TRBV19; J: TRBJ1-4; CDR3: CASSGTGRHEKLFF; DNA: TGTGCCAGTAGTGGGACAGGGAGACATGAAAAACTGTTTTTT
size: .; D: TRBD1; V: TRBV24-1; J: TRBJ1-2; CDR3: CATSDSQDRGPCGYTF; DNA: TGTGCCACCAGTGATTCACAGGACAGGGGGCCCTGTGGCTACACCTTC
size: once; D: .; V: TRBV12-3/TRBV12-4; J: TRBJ1-1; CDR3: CASRRTEGTEAFF; DNA: TGTGCCAGCAGAAGGACAGAAGGCACTGAAGCTTTCTTT
size: .; D: .; V: TRBV29-1; J: TRBJ2-3; CDR3: CSVVMLGDFGSDTQYF; DNA: TGCAGCGTTGTGATGTTGGGGGACTTCGGGTCAGATACGCAGTATTTT
size: .; D: .; V: TRBV24-1; J: TRBJ1-1; CDR3: CATSTSSGTMAEAFF; DNA: TGTGCCACCAGTACTTCTTCGGGGACTATGGCTGAAGCTTTCTTT
size: few; D: TRBD1; V: TRBV3-1/TRBV3-2; J: TRBJ1-2; CDR3: CASSQARSGGYGYTF; DNA: TGTGCCAGCAGCCAAGCCAGGTCAGGGGGCTATGGCTACACCTTC
size: .; D: .; V: TRBV25-1; J: TRBJ1-2; CDR3: CASSGTTGYTF; DNA: TGTGCCAGCAGTGGGACAACTGGCTACACCTTC
size: .; D: .; V: TRBV20-1; J: TRBJ1-1; CDR3: CSARGDSEAFF; DNA: TGCAGTGCTAGGGGTGACAGTGAAGCTTTCTTT
size: few; D: .; V: TRBV5-1; J: TRBJ1-1; CDR3: CASTIGEGHWNTEAFF; DNA: TGCGCCAGCACCATTGGGGAGGGTCATTGGAACACTGAAGCTTTCTTT
size: .; D: .; V: TRBV28; J: TRBJ1-1; CDR3: CASSLRGAEAFF; DNA: TGTGCCAGCAGTTTAAGGGGCGCTGAAGCTTTCTTT
size: .; D: TRBD2; V: TRBV19; J: TRBJ2-1; CDR3: CASSFTGGLYNEQFF; DNA: TGTGCCAGTAGTTTTACGGGGGGGCTTTACAATGAGCAGTTCTTC
size: once; D: TRBD1; V: TRBV5-1; J: TRBJ1-2; CDR3: CASSATQGVDYGYTF; DNA: TGCGCCAGCAGCGCCACCCAGGGGGTTGACTATGGCTACACCTTC
size: .; D: .; V: TRBV4-1; J: TRBJ1-6; CDR3: CASSQWGVAYNSPLHF; DNA: TGCGCCAGCAGCCAATGGGGGGTGGCCTATAATTCACCCCTCCACTTT
size: .; D: TRBD1; V: TRBV14; J: TRBJ1-1; CDR3: CASSLPGQGFAEAFF; DNA: TGTGCCAGCAGCCTACCGGGACAGGGGTTCGCTGAAGCTTTCTTT
size: .; D: TRBD1; V: TRBV27; J: TRBJ1-2; CDR3: CASGKQGARGYTF; DNA: TGTGCCAGCGGTAAACAGGGGGCTCGGGGCTACACCTTC
size: .; D: .; V: TRBV5-6; J: TRBJ2-7; CDR3: CASSLEDNPYEQYF; DNA: TGTGCCAGCAGCTTGGAGGACAACCCCTACGAGCAGTACTTC
size: .; D: TRBD1; V: TRBV27; J: TRBJ1-5; CDR3: CASRYDYLDRAINQPQHF; DNA: TGTGCCAGCAGATACGATTACCTGGACAGGGCGATCAATCAGCCCCAGCATTTT
size: .; D: TRBD1; V: TRBV29-1; J: TRBJ1-1; CDR3: CSVGTGLSEAFF; DNA: TGCAGCGTTGGGACAGGGCTTAGTGAAGCTTTCTTT
size: .; D: TRBD1; V: TRBV3-1/TRBV3-2; J: TRBJ1-2; CDR3: CASSQTGGFNYGYTF; DNA: TGTGCCAGCAGCCAGACAGGGGGGTTTAACTATGGCTACACCTTC
size: .; D: TRBD1; V: TRBV7-2; J: TRBJ1-2; CDR3: CASSFIGTGGHGYTF; DNA: TGTGCCAGCAGCTTCATCGGGACAGGGGGCCATGGCTACACCTTC
size: .; D: .; V: TRBV7-9; J: TRBJ1-1; CDR3: CASTKTPGREGPGFF; DNA: TGTGCCAGCACCAAGACGCCGGGCAGGGAGGGGCCTGGTTTCTTT
size: .; D: .; V: TRBV18; J: TRBJ2-3; CDR3: CASSQTTGPSDTQYF; DNA: TGTGCCAGCTCACAAACGACAGGCCCATCCGATACGCAGTATTTT
size: .; D: .; V: TRBV7-8; J: TRBJ1-1; CDR3: CASSRRGIGEAFF; DNA: TGTGCCAGCAGCCGCAGGGGAATAGGTGAAGCTTTCTTT
size: .; D: TRBD2; V: TRBV5-1; J: TRBJ2-7; CDR3: CASSPGTSGAEQYF; DNA: TGCGCCAGCAGCCCCGGGACTAGCGGGGCCGAGCAGTACTTC
size: many; D: TRBD2; V: TRBV4-2; J: TRBJ2-7; CDR3: CASSQRTSGDSYEQYF; DNA: TGTGCCAGCAGCCAAAGGACTAGCGGGGACTCCTACGAGCAGTACTTC
size: .; D: .; V: TRBV5-8; J: TRBJ1-1; CDR3: CASSLVLITEAFF; DNA: TGTGCCAGCAGCTTGGTACTGATCACTGAAGCTTTCTTT
size: .; D: .; V: TRBV3-1/TRBV3-2; J: TRBJ1-2; CDR3: CASSQALGDGYGYTF; DNA: TGTGCCAGCAGCCAAGCCCTCGGGGATGGCTATGGCTACACCTTC
size: .; D: .; V: TRBV28; J: TRBJ1-1; CDR3: CASRERDTRGTEAFF; DNA: TGTGCCAGCAGAGAACGGGACACCCGAGGCACTGAAGCTTTCTTT
size: .; D: .; V: TRBV5-1; J: TRBJ1-1; CDR3: CASSFAGWDTEAFF; DNA: TGCGCCAGCAGCTTTGCGGGTTGGGACACTGAAGCTTTCTTT
size: .; D: .; V: TRBV5-1; J: TRBJ2-1; CDR3: CASSFQGPDEQFF; DNA: TGCGCCAGCAGCTTCCAGGGGCCCGATGAGCAGTTCTTC
size: .; D: .; V: TRBV29-1; J: TRBJ2-1; CDR3: CSVEVSGNEQFF; DNA: TGCAGCGTTGAAGTCTCGGGCAATGAGCAGTTCTTC
size: few; D: .; V: TRBV6-5; J: TRBJ1-2; CDR3: CASNRTPAPIDGYTF; DNA: TGTGCCAGCAACCGGACACCGGCCCCCATCGATGGCTACACCTTC
size: .; D: TRBD1; V: TRBV5-1; J: TRBJ2-1; CDR3: CASSLELFSGGYNEQFF; DNA: TGCGCCAGCAGCTTGGAACTCTTTTCAGGGGGCTACAATGAGCAGTTCTTC
size: once; D: TRBD2; V: TRBV7-2; J: TRBJ2-5; CDR3: CASSLVGSSGGAQTQYF; DNA: TGTGCCAGCAGCTTAGTGGGGAGTAGCGGGGGGGCTCAGACCCAGTACTTC
size: .; D: TRBD2; V: TRBV5-1; J: TRBJ2-7; CDR3: CASSPGDYSLLIGQYF; DNA: TGCGCCAGCAGCCCGGGGGACTACTCTCTCTTGATTGGGCAGTACTTC
size: .; D: TRBD1; V: TRBV19; J: TRBJ1-5; CDR3: CASKDRGTRSQPQHF; DNA: TGTGCCAGTAAGGACAGGGGGACGCGGAGTCAGCCCCAGCATTTT
size: .; D: .; V: TRBV30; J: TRBJ2-1; CDR3: CAWDRLRVQFF; DNA: TGTGCCTGGGACCGTTTACGGGTGCAGTTCTTC
size: .; D: TRBD1; V: TRBV27; J: TRBJ1-6; CDR3: CASRTGLENSPLHF; DNA: TGTGCCAGCAGGACAGGGTTGGAGAATTCACCCCTCCACTTT
size: .; D: .; V: TRBV28; J: TRBJ2-7; CDR3: CASSSTGLGEQYF; DNA: TGTGCCAGCAGTTCAACAGGGTTGGGGGAGCAGTACTTC
size: .; D: TRBD1; V: TRBV10-3; J: TRBJ2-7; CDR3: CAIRGGPGEQYF; DNA: TGTGCCATCAGAGGGGGCCCGGGGGAGCAGTACTTC
size: .; D: .; V: TRBV12-3/TRBV12-4; J: TRBJ1-6; CDR3: CASSASGALHF; DNA: TGTGCCAGCAGTGCTTCGGGGGCCCTCCACTTT
size: .; D: .; V: TRBV2; J: TRBJ2-1; CDR3: CASQSDRGTPEQFF; DNA: TGTGCCAGCCAGTCAGACCGAGGGACACCAGAGCAGTTCTTC
size: .; D: .; V: TRBV24-1; J: TRBJ2-1; CDR3: CATSDLLSNEQFF; DNA: TGTGCCACCAGTGATTTGTTGAGCAATGAGCAGTTCTTC